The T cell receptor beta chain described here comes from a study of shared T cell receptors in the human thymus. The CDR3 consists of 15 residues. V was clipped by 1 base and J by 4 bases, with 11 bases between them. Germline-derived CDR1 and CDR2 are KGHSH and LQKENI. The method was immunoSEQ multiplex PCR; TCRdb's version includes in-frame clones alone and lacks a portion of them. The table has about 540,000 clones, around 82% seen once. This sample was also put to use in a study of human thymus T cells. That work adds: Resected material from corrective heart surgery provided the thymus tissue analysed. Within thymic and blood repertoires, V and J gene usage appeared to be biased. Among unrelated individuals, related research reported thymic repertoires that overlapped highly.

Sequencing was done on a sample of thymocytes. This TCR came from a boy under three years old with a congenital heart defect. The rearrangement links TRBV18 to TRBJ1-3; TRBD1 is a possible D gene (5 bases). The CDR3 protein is CASSPQAGSGNTIYF. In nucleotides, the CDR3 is TGTGCCAGCTCACCACAGGCAGGGTCCGGAAACACCATATATTTT.